The TCR beta chain under discussion was sequenced for a study of T cell responses to AZD1222 COVID-19 vaccine. Produced via immunoSEQ multiplex PCR; TCRdb's table is partial and in-frame only. The sample has some 130,000 clones, nearly 95% seen once. CDR1 MNHEY and CDR2 SVGAGI come from the germline V gene. V shed 4 bases and J 8 bases; nucleotides not matched to a gene: 11. The CDR3 totals 15 residues. The chain carries TRBV6-5 and TRBJ1-2; 9 bases fit TRBD1. The clonotype originates from an adult in good health. The starting material was peripheral blood, obtained on day 0 of AZD1222 vaccination. The CDR3 reads CASSSEAQGAWGYTF. CDR3 DNA: TGTGCCAGCAGTTCCGAGGCACAGGGGGCTTGGGGCTACACCTTC.